The 6 T cell receptor beta chains in this list originate from one sample, sequenced in a study of CD8+CD57+ T cells in acquired aplastic anemia. Profiling that covered TCR beta VDJ and CDR3 relied on genomic DNA as its template. TCRdb itself ran the reads through MiXCR, one entry per CDR3 protein. There are about 220,000 distinct CDR3 sequences in the sample; 30% to 35% occur only once, and 1.1% lies in the top ten. The specimen was sorted CD4+, CD8+, or CD8+CD57+ T cells (not recorded which) from PBMCs. These receptors all come from a human donor in good health, serving as a control.

This clonotype appeared a single time. This chain uses TRBV29-1 with TRBJ2-3; D unclear. V lost 1 base, J lost 0 bases, and 8 bases lay in between. The CDR3 loop spans 14 amino acids. From germline, CDR1 is SQVTM and CDR2 ANQGSEA. The CDR3 loop is CSVEALTSTDTQYF. Written as DNA, the CDR3 is TGCAGCGTTGAAGCCCTTACTAGCACAGATACGCAGTATTTT.

This clonotype occurred many times. The genes are TRBV2 and TRBJ1-5; D gene ambiguous. Trimming took 1 base from V and 7 from J, leaving 5 bases between them. The germline gives CDR1 SNHLY, CDR2 FYNNEI. The CDR3 runs 12 residues. As DNA, the CDR3 is TGTGCCAGCAGTGAAGGTGGACAGCCCCAGCATTTT. Translated: CASSEGGQPQHF.

In the case of this clonotype: One base away lies a much larger clone, so this may be a sequencing read error. The V and J genes are TRBV24-1 and TRBJ2-2; tentative D call: TRBD1 (6 bases). The V gene lost 5 bases and the J gene lost 5 bases, with 17 bases spanning the gap. Per the germline V gene, CDR1 is KGHDR and CDR2 is SFDVKD. CDR3 length: 16 amino acids. The DNA for the CDR3 is TGTGCCACCAGTGGGGGGTTATCAGGGGATACCGGGGAGCTGTTTTTT. Its translation: CATSGGLSGDTGELFF.

The V and J genes are TRBV27 and TRBJ2-7; D gene unclear. Germline V CDR1 and CDR2: MNHEY, SMNVEV (reference sequence). This CDR3 contains 13 residues. V dropped 2 bases and J dropped 6 bases, with 11 bases sitting between them. Written as DNA, the CDR3 is TGTGCCAGCAGTTTAGGGGAACGGAGCGAGCAGTACTTC. The encoded protein is CASSLGERSEQYF.

This clonotype has at least ten counts. This chain connects TRBV20-1 to TRBJ1-3, with D tentatively TRBD1 (5 bases). CDR3 size: 15 residues. V lost 3 bases to trimming and J lost 4 bases, with 16 bases between them. The germline gives CDR1 DFQATT, CDR2 SNEGSKA (reference sequence). The CDR3 sequence: CSARVDSSSGNTIYF. In DNA form, the CDR3 reads TGCAGTGCTAGGGTTGACAGCAGTTCAGGAAACACCATATATTTT.

This clonotype appeared a few times. CDR3 nucleotides: TGCGCCAGCATGAGACAGGGGGCTGGGGCCAACGTCCTGACTTTC. Its protein is CASMRQGAGANVLTF. V usage is TRBV5-1 and J usage is TRBJ2-6, with 9 bases lining up with TRBD1. Trimming took 6 bases from V and 2 from J; bases not matched to a gene: 3. From germline, CDR1 is SGHRS and CDR2 YFSETQ. CDR3 size: 15 residues. The full variable domain, completed using reference TRBV5-1 and TRBJ2-6, is KAGVTQTPRYLIKTRGQQVTLSCSPISGHRSVSWYQQTPGQGLQFLFEYFSETQRNKGNFPGRFSGRQFSNSRSEMNVSTLELGDSALYLCASMRQGAGANVLTFGAGSRLTVL.